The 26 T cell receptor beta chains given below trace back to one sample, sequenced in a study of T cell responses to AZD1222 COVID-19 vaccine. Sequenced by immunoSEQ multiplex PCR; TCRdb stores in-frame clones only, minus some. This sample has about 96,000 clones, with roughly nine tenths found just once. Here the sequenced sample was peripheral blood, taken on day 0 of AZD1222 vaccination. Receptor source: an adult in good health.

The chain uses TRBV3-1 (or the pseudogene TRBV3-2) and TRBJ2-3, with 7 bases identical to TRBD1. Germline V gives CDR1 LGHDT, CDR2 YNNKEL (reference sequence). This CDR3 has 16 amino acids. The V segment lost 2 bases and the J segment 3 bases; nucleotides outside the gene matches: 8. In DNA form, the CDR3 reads TGTGCCAGCAGCCAAAACAGGGGACCGAGGACAGATACGCAGTATTTT. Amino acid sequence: CASSQNRGPRTDTQYF.

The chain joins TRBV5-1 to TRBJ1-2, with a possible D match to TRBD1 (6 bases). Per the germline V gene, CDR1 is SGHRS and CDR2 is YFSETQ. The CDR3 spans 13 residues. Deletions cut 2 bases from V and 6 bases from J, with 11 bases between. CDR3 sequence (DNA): TGCGCCAGCAGCTTAACAGGGACTCATGGCTACACCTTC. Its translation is CASSLTGTHGYTF.

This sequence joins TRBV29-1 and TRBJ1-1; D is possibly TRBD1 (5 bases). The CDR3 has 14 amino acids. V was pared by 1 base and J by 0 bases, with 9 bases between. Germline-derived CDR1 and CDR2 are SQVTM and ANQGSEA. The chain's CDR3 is CSVEGGVLNTEAFF. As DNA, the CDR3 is TGCAGCGTTGAAGGAGGGGTCCTGAACACTGAAGCTTTCTTT.

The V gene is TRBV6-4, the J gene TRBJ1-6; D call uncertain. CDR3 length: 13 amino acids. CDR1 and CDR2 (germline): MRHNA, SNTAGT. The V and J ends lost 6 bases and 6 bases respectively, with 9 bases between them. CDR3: CASRRHVNSPLHF. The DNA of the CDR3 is TGTGCCAGCAGGAGACATGTTAATTCACCCCTCCACTTT.

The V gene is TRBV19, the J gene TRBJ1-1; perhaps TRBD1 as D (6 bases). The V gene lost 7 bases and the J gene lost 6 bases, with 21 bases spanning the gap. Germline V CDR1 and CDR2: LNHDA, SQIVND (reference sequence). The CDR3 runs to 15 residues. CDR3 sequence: CASTLYGAGAAEAFF. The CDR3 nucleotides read TGTGCCAGTACCCTCTATGGGGCAGGGGCGGCTGAAGCTTTCTTT.

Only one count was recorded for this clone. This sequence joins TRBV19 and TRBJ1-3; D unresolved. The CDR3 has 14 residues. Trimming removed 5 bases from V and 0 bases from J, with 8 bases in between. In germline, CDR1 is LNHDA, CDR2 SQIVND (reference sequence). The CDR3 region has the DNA TGTGCCAGTAGTGAACATCGCTCTGGAAACACCATATATTTT. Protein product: CASSEHRSGNTIYF.

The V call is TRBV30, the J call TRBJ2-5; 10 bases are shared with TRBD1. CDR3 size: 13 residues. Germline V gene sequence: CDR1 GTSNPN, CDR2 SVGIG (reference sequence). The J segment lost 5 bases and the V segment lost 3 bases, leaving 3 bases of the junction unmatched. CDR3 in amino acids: CAWRTGGVETQYF. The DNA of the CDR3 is TGTGCCTGGAGGACAGGGGGCGTGGAGACCCAGTACTTC.

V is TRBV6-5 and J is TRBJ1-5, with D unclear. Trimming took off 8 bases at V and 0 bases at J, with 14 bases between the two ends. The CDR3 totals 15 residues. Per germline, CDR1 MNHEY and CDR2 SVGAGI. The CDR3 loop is CASDNGQVSNQPQHF. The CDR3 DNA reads TGTGCCAGCGATAACGGCCAGGTTAGCAATCAGCCCCAGCATTTT.

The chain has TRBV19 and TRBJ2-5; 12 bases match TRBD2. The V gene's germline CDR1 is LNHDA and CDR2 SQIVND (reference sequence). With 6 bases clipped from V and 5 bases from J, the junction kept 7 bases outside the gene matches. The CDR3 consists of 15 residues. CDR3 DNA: TGTGCCAGTAGCAGGACTAGCGGGGTAGGGGAGACCCAGTACTTC. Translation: CASSRTSGVGETQYF.

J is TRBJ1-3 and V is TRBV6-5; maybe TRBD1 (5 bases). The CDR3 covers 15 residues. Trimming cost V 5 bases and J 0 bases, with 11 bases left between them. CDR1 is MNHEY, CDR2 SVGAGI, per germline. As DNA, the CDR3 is TGTGCCAGCAGTCCGCGGGGCGCCTCTGGAAACACCATATATTTT. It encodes CASSPRGASGNTIYF.

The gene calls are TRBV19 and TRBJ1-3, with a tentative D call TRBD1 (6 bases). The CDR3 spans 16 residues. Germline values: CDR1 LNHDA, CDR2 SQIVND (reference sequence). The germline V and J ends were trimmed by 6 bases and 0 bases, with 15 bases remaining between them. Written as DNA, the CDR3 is TGTGCCAGTAGCTCGGGGACGGACAGCTCTGGAAACACCATATATTTT. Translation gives CASSSGTDSSGNTIYF.

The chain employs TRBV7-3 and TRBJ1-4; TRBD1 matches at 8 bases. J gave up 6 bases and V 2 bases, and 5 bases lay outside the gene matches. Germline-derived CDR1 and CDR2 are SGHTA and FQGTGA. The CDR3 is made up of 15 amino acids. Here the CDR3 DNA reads TGTGCCAGCAGCTTAGTGGCAGGGGGCGATGAAAAACTGTTTTTT. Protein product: CASSLVAGGDEKLFF.

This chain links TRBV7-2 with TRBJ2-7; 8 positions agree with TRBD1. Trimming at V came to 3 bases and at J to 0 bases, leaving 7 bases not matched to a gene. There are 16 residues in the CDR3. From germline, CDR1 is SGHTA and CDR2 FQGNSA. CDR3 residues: CASSFAGTGFSYEQYF. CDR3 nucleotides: TGTGCCAGCAGCTTTGCCGGGACAGGTTTCTCCTACGAGCAGTACTTC.

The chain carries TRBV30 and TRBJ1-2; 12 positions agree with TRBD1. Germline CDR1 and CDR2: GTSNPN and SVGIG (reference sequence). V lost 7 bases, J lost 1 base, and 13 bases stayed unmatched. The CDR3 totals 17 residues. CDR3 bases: TGTGCCTTGGAGGTGGGGACAGGGGGCTATCTTAACTATGGCTACACCTTC. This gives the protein CALEVGTGGYLNYGYTF.

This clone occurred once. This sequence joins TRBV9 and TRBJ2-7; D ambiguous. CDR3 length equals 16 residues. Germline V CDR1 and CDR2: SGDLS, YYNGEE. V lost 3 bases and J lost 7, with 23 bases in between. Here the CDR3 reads CASSASSDPQTREQYF. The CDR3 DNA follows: TGTGCCAGCAGCGCAAGCTCCGACCCGCAGACTCGGGAGCAGTACTTC.

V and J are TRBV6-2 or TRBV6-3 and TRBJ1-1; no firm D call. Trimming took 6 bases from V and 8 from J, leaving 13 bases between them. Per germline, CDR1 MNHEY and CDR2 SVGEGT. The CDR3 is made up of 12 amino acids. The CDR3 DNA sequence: TGTGCCAGCAGCCCCCTACGGAGGGAAGCTTTCTTT. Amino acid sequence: CASSPLRREAFF.

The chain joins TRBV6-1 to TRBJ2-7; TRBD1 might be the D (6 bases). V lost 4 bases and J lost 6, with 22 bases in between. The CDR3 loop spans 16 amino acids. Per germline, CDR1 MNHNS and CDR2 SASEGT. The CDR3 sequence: CASSGRSADSKGEQYF. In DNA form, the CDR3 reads TGTGCCAGCAGTGGTCGATCGGCGGACAGTAAGGGCGAGCAGTACTTC.

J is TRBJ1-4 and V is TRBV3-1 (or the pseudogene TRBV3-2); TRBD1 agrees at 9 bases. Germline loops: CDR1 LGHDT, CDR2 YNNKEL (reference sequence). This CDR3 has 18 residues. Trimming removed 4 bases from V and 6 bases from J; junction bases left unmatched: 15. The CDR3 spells CASSPNPGQGTIDEKLFF. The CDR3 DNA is TGTGCCAGCAGCCCGAATCCGGGACAGGGCACAATTGATGAAAAACTGTTTTTT.

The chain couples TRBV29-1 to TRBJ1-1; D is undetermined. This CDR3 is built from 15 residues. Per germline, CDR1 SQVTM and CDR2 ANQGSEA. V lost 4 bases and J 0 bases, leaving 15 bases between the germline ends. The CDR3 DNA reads TGCAGCGTTGTAAGCGACATCCTTCTGAACACTGAAGCTTTCTTT. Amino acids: CSVVSDILLNTEAFF.

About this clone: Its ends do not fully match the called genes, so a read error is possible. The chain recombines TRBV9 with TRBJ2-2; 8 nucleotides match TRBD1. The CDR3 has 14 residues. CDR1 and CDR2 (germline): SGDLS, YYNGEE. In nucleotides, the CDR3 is TGTGCCAGCAGTGGACAGGGCGACCCCGGCGAGCTGTTTTTT. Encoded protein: CASSGQGDPGELFF.

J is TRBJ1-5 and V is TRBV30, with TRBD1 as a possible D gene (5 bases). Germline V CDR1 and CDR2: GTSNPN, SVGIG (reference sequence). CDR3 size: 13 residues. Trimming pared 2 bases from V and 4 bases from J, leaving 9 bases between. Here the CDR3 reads CAWSSGLNQPQHF. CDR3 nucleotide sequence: TGTGCCTGGAGTTCAGGGTTGAATCAGCCCCAGCATTTT.

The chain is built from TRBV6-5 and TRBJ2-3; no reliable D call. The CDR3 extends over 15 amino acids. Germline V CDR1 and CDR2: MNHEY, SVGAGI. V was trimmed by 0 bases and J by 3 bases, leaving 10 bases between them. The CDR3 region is CASSYSNMGTDTQYF. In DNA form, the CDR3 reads TGTGCCAGCAGTTACTCGAATATGGGGACAGATACGCAGTATTTT.

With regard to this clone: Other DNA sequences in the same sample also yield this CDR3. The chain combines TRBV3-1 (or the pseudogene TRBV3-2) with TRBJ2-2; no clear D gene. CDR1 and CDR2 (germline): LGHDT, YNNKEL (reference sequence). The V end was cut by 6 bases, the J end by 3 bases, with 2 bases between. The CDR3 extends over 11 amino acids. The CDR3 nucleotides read TGTGCCAGCAGTCACACCGGGGAGCTGTTTTTT. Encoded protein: CASSHTGELFF.

Written as DNA, the CDR3 is TGTGCCAGCAGTTTAACGCCTTTGGCGCAGCGAGGGGAAAAACTGTTTTTT. Its protein product is CASSLTPLAQRGEKLFF. The V gene is TRBV27, the J gene TRBJ1-4, with D unresolved. This CDR3 is built from 17 residues. The germline V gene has CDR1 MNHEY and CDR2 SMNVEV (reference sequence). Deletions cut 2 bases from V and 8 bases from J, with 21 bases between.

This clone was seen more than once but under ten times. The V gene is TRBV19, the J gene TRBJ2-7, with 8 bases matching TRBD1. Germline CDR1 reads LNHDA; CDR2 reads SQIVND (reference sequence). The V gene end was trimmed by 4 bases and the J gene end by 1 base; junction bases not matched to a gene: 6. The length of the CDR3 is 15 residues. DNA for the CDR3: TGTGCCAGTAGTACACAGGGGGAGGTATCCTACGAGCAGTACTTC. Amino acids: CASSTQGEVSYEQYF.

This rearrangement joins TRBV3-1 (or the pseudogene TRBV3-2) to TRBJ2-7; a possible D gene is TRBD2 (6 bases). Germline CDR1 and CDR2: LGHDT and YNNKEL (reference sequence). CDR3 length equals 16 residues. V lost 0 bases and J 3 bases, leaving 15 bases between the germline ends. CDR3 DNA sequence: TGTGCCAGCAGCCAAGATGGGACTGTATTCGACTACGAGCAGTACTTC. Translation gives CASSQDGTVFDYEQYF.